The clone carrying this TCR beta chain was counted at least ten times. These data originate in a study of T cells in Graves' hyperthyroidism and ophthalmopathy. Germline CDR1 is SNHLY and CDR2 is FYNNEI. CDR3 length: 13 residues. V lost 6 bases to trimming and J lost 0 bases, with 8 bases between them. TCR beta CDR3 region amplification was performed from RNA transcripts. RT-PCR in the first round (using the HTBI primer set) targeted the TCR CDR3. One entry per CDR3 protein, called by TCRdb with MiXCR from the multiplex PCR reads. The sample lists 550,000 to 800,000 distinct CDR3 sequences; 15% to 20% were seen once.

Sequenced: blood. This sequence originates from a man aged 50 to 59 with Graves' hyperthyroidism. The chain joins TRBV2 to TRBJ1-1, with D possibly matching TRBD1 (5 bases). The CDR3 nucleotides are TGTGCCAGCAGCCGGACACTGAACACTGAAGCTTTCTTT. This encodes CASSRTLNTEAFF. The variable domain in full, with the rest retrieved from reference TRBV2 and TRBJ1-1, is EPEVTQTPSHQVTQMGQEVILRCVPISNHLYFYWYRQILGQKVEFLVSFYNNEISEKSEIFDDQFSVERPDGSNFTLKIRSTKLEDSAMYFCASSRTLNTEAFFGQGTRLTVV.